This is a list of T cell receptor beta chains from one sample in a study of blood T cell repertoires in COVID-19. Clones were sequenced by immunoSEQ multiplex PCR, and TCRdb holds only the in-frame ones, with some missing. The repertoire has 300,000 to 350,000 clones, 88% of them found once; the top ten carry approximately 7.3%. The specimen sequenced was peripheral blood. Every receptor here comes from a woman between 70 and 85 years old with COVID-19, enrolled during active disease. CDR3s include the opening cysteine and the closing phenylalanine or tryptophan. Each record gives: J gene, V gene, clone size, D gene, CDR3 protein, CDR3 DNA. A D gene is named only where the DNA matches it firmly. Clone size is shown for a subset of rows, as once, few, many or a class of expanded clone.

>TRBJ2-1|TRBV18|NA|TRBD1
CASSGQGGNEQFF
TGTGCCAGCTCAGGACAGGGGGGCAATGAGCAGTTCTTC
>TRBJ1-3|TRBV18|NA|TRBD1
CASSPVTGALNTIYF
TGTGCCAGCTCACCAGTGACAGGGGCTCTGAACACCATATATTTT
>TRBJ2-7|TRBV9|NA|TRBD1
CASSPRTGVHEQYF
TGTGCCAGCAGCCCTCGAACAGGGGTCCACGAGCAGTACTTC
>TRBJ1-1|TRBV27|NA|TRBD1
CASSLSMTGVAEAFF
TGTGCCAGCAGTTTATCTATGACAGGGGTGGCTGAAGCTTTCTTT
>TRBJ1-4|TRBV7-2|NA|TRBD1
CASSLHRGSGEKLFF
TGTGCCAGCAGCCTACACAGGGGAAGCGGTGAAAAACTGTTTTTT
>TRBJ2-3|TRBV7-8|NA|TRBD2
CASSPPGLASTDTQYF
TGTGCCAGCAGCCCGCCCGGACTAGCTAGCACAGATACGCAGTATTTT
>TRBJ1-4|TRBV18|NA|TRBD1
CASSPTGTGLEKLFF
TGTGCCAGCTCACCTACCGGGACAGGGCTAGAAAAACTGTTTTTT
>TRBJ1-2|TRBV6-2/TRBV6-3|NA|TRBD1
CASSTTGTGRFTGGYTF
TGTGCCAGCAGTACGACCGGGACAGGGAGGTTCACGGGTGGCTACACCTTC
>TRBJ1-2|TRBV14|NA|NA
CASSQVGVGYGYTF
TGTGCCAGCAGCCAAGTTGGAGTCGGCTATGGCTACACCTTC
>TRBJ2-1|TRBV6-5|NA|NA
CASRGSANNEQFF
TGTGCCAGCAGGGGTAGCGCCAACAATGAGCAGTTCTTC
>TRBJ1-1|TRBV19|few|TRBD1
CASSHLMRQGGAKAFF
TGTGCCAGTAGCCACTTAATGCGACAGGGGGGGGCCAAAGCTTTCTTT
>TRBJ1-5|TRBV24-1|NA|NA
CATSRTSGKSNQPQHF
TGTGCCACCAGCCGGACTTCCGGGAAGAGCAATCAGCCCCAGCATTTT
>TRBJ1-2|TRBV18|NA|NA
CASSPQDPGLSGYTF
TGTGCCAGCTCACCCCAGGACCCAGGGTTATCTGGCTACACCTTC
>TRBJ1-1|TRBV6-2/TRBV6-3|NA|NA
CASSEHSGPSTEAFF
TGTGCCAGCAGTGAGCACAGTGGTCCGAGCACTGAAGCTTTCTTT
>TRBJ1-1|TRBV28|NA|NA
CASSLKSGLEAFF
TGTGCCAGCAGTTTAAAGTCAGGTCTAGAAGCTTTCTTT
>TRBJ1-1|TRBV12-3/TRBV12-4|NA|NA
CASSFGSNTEAFF
TGTGCCAGCAGTTTTGGCTCCAACACTGAAGCTTTCTTT
>TRBJ2-6|TRBV24-1|NA|NA
CATSARGAGANVLTF
TGTGCCACCAGTGCCCGAGGCGCTGGGGCCAACGTCCTGACTTTC
>TRBJ2-5|TRBV6-6|NA|NA
CASSMPQETQYF
TGTGCCAGCAGCATGCCTCAGGAGACCCAGTACTTC
>TRBJ2-1|TRBV15|NA|TRBD2
CATSKGLAINEQFF
TGTGCCACCAGTAAGGGACTAGCAATCAATGAGCAGTTCTTC
>TRBJ2-3|TRBV6-5|NA|NA
CASRPTGSIPDTQYF
TGTGCCAGCAGGCCCACGGGGTCGATACCAGATACGCAGTATTTT
>TRBJ1-1|TRBV30|NA|NA
CACQTEKNTEAFF
TGTGCCTGCCAGACAGAGAAGAACACTGAAGCTTTCTTT
>TRBJ1-5|TRBV6-9|NA|NA
CASSYRDSNQPQHF
TGTGCCAGCAGTTATAGAGATAGCAATCAGCCCCAGCATTTT
>TRBJ1-1|TRBV2|NA|TRBD1
CASQGGQANTEAFF
TGTGCCAGCCAGGGGGGACAGGCGAACACTGAAGCTTTCTTT
>TRBJ1-2|TRBV27|NA|NA
CASGAPNYGYTF
TGTGCCAGTGGGGCGCCTAACTATGGCTACACCTTC